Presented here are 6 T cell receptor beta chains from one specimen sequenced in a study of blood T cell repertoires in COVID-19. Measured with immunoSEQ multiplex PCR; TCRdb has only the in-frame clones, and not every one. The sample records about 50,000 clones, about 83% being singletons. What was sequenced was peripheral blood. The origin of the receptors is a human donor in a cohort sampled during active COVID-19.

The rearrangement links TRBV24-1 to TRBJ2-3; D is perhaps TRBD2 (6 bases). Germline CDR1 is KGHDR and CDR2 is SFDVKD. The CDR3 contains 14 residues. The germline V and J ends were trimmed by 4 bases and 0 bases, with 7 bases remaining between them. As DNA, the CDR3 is TGTGCCACCAGTGAAACTAGCAGCACAGATACGCAGTATTTT. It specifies CATSETSSTDTQYF.

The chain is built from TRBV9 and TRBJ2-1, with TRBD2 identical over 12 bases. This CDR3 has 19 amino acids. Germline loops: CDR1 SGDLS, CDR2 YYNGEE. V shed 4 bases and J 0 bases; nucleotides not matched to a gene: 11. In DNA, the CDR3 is TGTGCCAGCAGCTCCCTACTAGCGGGGGGTCCCAGCTCCTACAATGAGCAGTTCTTC. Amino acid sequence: CASSSLLAGGPSSYNEQFF.

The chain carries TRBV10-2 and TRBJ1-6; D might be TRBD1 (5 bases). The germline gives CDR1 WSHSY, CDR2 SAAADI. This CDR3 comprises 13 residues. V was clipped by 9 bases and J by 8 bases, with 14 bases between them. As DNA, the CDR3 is TGCGCCAGTAGGTGGGGGGATGATTCACCCCTCCACTTT. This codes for CASRWGDDSPLHF.

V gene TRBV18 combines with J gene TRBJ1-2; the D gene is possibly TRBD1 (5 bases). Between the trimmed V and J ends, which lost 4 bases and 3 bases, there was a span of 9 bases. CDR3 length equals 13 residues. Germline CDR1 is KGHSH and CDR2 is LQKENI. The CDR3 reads CASSLPTDYGYTF. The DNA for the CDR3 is TGTGCCAGCTCACTCCCGACAGACTATGGCTACACCTTC.

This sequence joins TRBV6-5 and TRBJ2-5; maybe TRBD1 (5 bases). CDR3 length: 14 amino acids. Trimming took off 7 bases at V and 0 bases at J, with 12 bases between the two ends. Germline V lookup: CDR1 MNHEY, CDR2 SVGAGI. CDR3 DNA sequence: TGTGCCAGCAAGAGACAGCGATACCAAGAGACCCAGTACTTC. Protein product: CASKRQRYQETQYF.

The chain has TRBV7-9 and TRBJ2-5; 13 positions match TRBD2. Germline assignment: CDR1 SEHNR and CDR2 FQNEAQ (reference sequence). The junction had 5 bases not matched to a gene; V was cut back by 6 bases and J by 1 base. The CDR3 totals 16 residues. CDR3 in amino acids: CASRTRLAGGQETQYF. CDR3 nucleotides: TGTGCCAGCAGGACCAGACTAGCGGGGGGCCAAGAGACCCAGTACTTC.